This T cell receptor (beta chain) originates from a study of OX40 agonist ivuxolimab in advanced cancers. Study at large: With ivuxolimab, an agonistic anti-OX40 (CD134) antibody, patients were treated. Dose-escalation patients' cancers were hepatocellular carcinoma, melanoma, renal cell or head and neck cancer.

This clone has a handful of counts. Looked up from germline, CDR1 is SGHDT and CDR2 is YYEEEE. V lost 7 bases and J 8 bases, leaving 15 bases between the germline ends. The CDR3 is 12 residues long. TCRdb's copy holds only in-frame clones and misses some; the assay was immunoSEQ multiplex PCR. This sample has 65,000 to 70,000 clones, with more than 75% found just once. Researchers took blood at baseline, on cycle 4 day 1, and on cycle 7 day 1. The clonotype comes from an adult with an advanced solid tumor such as melanoma, head and neck, liver or kidney cancer. The gene calls are TRBV5-6 and TRBJ1-2; D call uncertain. This specimen was CD4+ or CD8+ T cells sorted from blood, taken in a trial of the OX40 agonist ivuxolimab. CDR3 sequence: CASRRLTLGYTF. CDR3 DNA sequence: TGTGCCAGCCGCCGGTTGACGTTAGGCTACACCTTC.